A single sample gave rise to the 25 T cell receptor beta chains below, sequenced in a study of regulatory T cells in long-lasting Graves disease. Sequencing libraries for TCR beta were prepared with iRepertoire HTBI primers and Arm-PCR of CDR3 regions. TCRdb re-analysed the multiplex PCR reads in MiXCR, keeping a single row per CDR3 protein. Here the sample spans 400,000 or so distinct CDR3 sequences, under 25% being singletons. The time point: persistent/refractory GD, antithyroid drugs over 5 years with positive TRAb. From RNA extracted from PBMCs, the TCR library was made. Sequencing used peripheral blood mononuclear cells (PBMCs), obtained when the disease was refractory, from a patient treated with antithyroid drugs. Receptors originate from a female donor with Graves disease.

This clonotype showed up just a few times. V is TRBV27 and J is TRBJ2-7, with 14 positions matching TRBD2. Germline V gene data show CDR1 as MNHEY and CDR2 as SMNVEV (reference sequence). This CDR3 region has 15 residues. Trimming cost V 5 bases and J 3 bases; bases outside gene matches: 3. The CDR3 nucleotides are TGTGCCAGCAGTGTTGGGACTAGCGGGAGCTACGAGCAGTACTTC. It encodes CASSVGTSGSYEQYF.

V is TRBV5-8 and J is TRBJ2-7; D might be TRBD1 or TRBD2, each matching 5 bases. The germline V gene encodes CDR1 SGHTS and CDR2 YDEGEE. Trimming shortened V by 1 base and J by 6 bases, and 20 bases separated the two germline ends. This CDR3 region has 16 residues. As DNA, the CDR3 is TGTGCCAGCAGCTTGTTGTCGGGACCCGCTCCCCCCGAGCAGTACTTC. This codes for CASSLLSGPAPPEQYF.

The J gene is TRBJ2-1, the V gene TRBV29-1; 9 bases align to TRBD1. Germline loops: CDR1 SQVTM, CDR2 ANQGSEA. V lost 5 bases, J lost 4 bases, and 3 bases stayed unmatched. CDR3 length equals 13 residues. CDR3 sequence (DNA): TGCAGCGTTTGGACAGGGGAATACAATGAGCAGTTCTTC. This translates into CSVWTGEYNEQFF.

This clonotype occurred a few times. The gene calls are TRBV20-1 and TRBJ2-6; D is ambiguous. The CDR3 covers 14 residues. Trimming cost V 6 bases and J 2 bases, with 11 bases left between them. The V gene's germline CDR1 is DFQATT and CDR2 SNEGSKA (reference sequence). The DNA of the CDR3 is TGCAGTGCAGTGTTAGGCACTGGGGCCAACGTCCTGACTTTC. It encodes CSAVLGTGANVLTF.

This clonotype was seen only a few times. The chain joins TRBV29-1 to TRBJ1-1, with a tentative D call TRBD1 (6 bases). This CDR3 region has 11 residues. The germline V gene encodes CDR1 SQVTM and CDR2 ANQGSEA. V lost 5 bases and J lost 8, with 12 bases in between. CDR3 protein: CSVLTGAEAFF. The CDR3, as DNA: TGCAGCGTTTTGACAGGCGCCGAAGCTTTCTTT.

In this sample, this clonotype turned up many times. This sequence joins TRBV11-2 and TRBJ2-5; 8 nucleotides agree with TRBD2. Per the germline V gene, CDR1 is SGHAT and CDR2 is FQNNGV. The CDR3 consists of 13 residues. J lost 5 bases, V lost 8 bases, and 7 bases had no gene match. The CDR3 is CASAQREWETQYF. The CDR3 DNA follows: TGTGCCAGCGCTCAGCGGGAGTGGGAGACCCAGTACTTC.

This clonotype was picked up a small number of times. V and J are TRBV7-2 and TRBJ1-2; 12 bases match TRBD1. CDR1 is SGHTA, CDR2 FQGNSA, per germline. Losses at the gene ends were 5 bases for V and 8 bases for J; bases not matched to a gene: 12. The CDR3 has 16 residues. CDR3 bases: TGTGCCAGCAGCCCCTCTATGGGACAGGGGGCAAGGGGCTACACCTTC. Translated, it gives CASSPSMGQGARGYTF.

The rearrangement joins TRBV9 to TRBJ2-2, with a possible D match to TRBD1 (5 bases). CDR3 length: 13 residues. V shed 3 bases and J shed 5 bases, with 8 bases lying between them. Germline V gene data show CDR1 as SGDLS and CDR2 as YYNGEE. This CDR3 is CASSEDMTGELFF. CDR3 DNA sequence: TGTGCCAGCAGCGAGGACATGACCGGGGAGCTGTTTTTT.

In its sample, this clonotype was seen a few times. J is TRBJ2-5 and V is TRBV27, with 9 bases identical to TRBD2. CDR3 length: 16 amino acids. V was clipped by 2 bases and J by 4 bases; unmatched bases: 8. Looked up from germline, CDR1 is MNHEY and CDR2 is SMNVEV (reference sequence). Here the CDR3 reads CASSLGGLAGRETQYF. The CDR3 bases are TGTGCCAGCAGTTTAGGGGGTCTAGCGGGAAGAGAGACCCAGTACTTC.

This clonotype has ten or more counts. The rearrangement uses TRBV12-3 or TRBV12-4 and TRBJ2-5; D perhaps matches TRBD1 (6 bases). This CDR3 has 11 residues. The V end was cut by 10 bases, the J end by 8 bases, with 14 bases between. The CDR3 DNA reads as TGTGCCACAAATACAGGGAACACCCAGTACTTC. Translating it yields CATNTGNTQYF.

This clonotype appeared many times. The gene calls are TRBV12-3 or TRBV12-4 and TRBJ2-5; D is uncertain. Trimming shortened V by 6 bases and J by 1 base, and 12 bases separated the two germline ends. The CDR3 is 14 residues long. The CDR3 DNA reads as TGTGCCAGCAGGCCCACCGGGCCCCAAGAGACCCAGTACTTC. This sequence encodes CASRPTGPQETQYF.

At least ten counts were recorded for this clonotype. V is TRBV7-2 and J is TRBJ2-5; D gene ambiguous. This CDR3 has 15 amino acids. V lost 5 bases to trimming and J lost 5 bases, with 18 bases between them. Looked up from germline, CDR1 is SGHTA and CDR2 is FQGNSA. CDR3 protein: CASSLWDPGRETQYF. In nucleotides, the CDR3 is TGTGCCAGCAGCCTCTGGGATCCCGGGCGGGAGACCCAGTACTTC. Full variable domain (remainder filled in from reference TRBV7-2 and TRBJ2-5): GAGVSQSPSNKVTEKGKDVELRCDPISGHTALYWYRQSLGQGLEFLIYFQGNSAPDKSGLPSDRFSAERTGGSVSTLTIQRTQQEDSAVYLCASSLWDPGRETQYFGPGTRLLVL.

The gene calls are TRBV5-6 and TRBJ2-2, with D possibly matching TRBD2 (6 bases). The CDR3 consists of 12 residues. Between the trimmed V and J ends, which lost 7 bases and 6 bases, there was a span of 10 bases. Germline V CDR1 and CDR2: SGHDT, YYEEEE. The CDR3 DNA sequence: TGTGCCAGCCTGGGGGGACCCGGGGAGCTGTTTTTT. It is translated as CASLGGPGELFF.

This clonotype showed up many times. The gene calls are TRBV7-2 and TRBJ1-1; 8 nucleotides line up with TRBD1. From germline, CDR1 is SGHTA and CDR2 FQGNSA. V was clipped by 1 base and J by 4 bases; unmatched bases: 8. The CDR3 is made up of 16 amino acids. The CDR3 region has the DNA TGTGCCAGCAGCTTAGTAAGTGTACAGGGGGGCACTGAAGCTTTCTTT. It yields the protein CASSLVSVQGGTEAFF.

This clonotype was seen at least ten times. The DNA of the CDR3 is TGTGCCAGCAGGTCTCCGGGACAGGGGGCTTACGAGCAGTACTTC. Amino acids: CASRSPGQGAYEQYF. This chain connects TRBV6-1 to TRBJ2-7, with 12 bases matching TRBD1. This CDR3 is built from 15 residues. Germline assignment: CDR1 MNHNS and CDR2 SASEGT. The ends lost 6 bases at V and 4 bases at J; junction bases unmatched: 7.

This clonotype was observed a handful of times. The chain combines TRBV9 with TRBJ2-5; D perhaps matches TRBD1 (5 bases). Trimming cost V 0 bases and J 4 bases, with 16 bases left between them. Per the germline V gene, CDR1 is SGDLS and CDR2 is YYNGEE. This CDR3 has 16 amino acids. The CDR3 DNA is TGTGCCAGCAGCGTAGGCAGGGCGACGTTCGGAGAGACCCAGTACTTC. As protein: CASSVGRATFGETQYF.

In this sample, this clonotype turned up many times. The V call is TRBV3-2, the J call TRBJ1-1. TRBV3-2 constitutes a pseudogene. The CDR3 spans 13 residues. CDR3 region: CASSQQFADEAFF. DNA for the CDR3: TGTGCCAGCAGCCAACAGTTTGCAGACGAAGCTTTCTTT.

This clonotype was recorded many times. The chain is built from TRBV4-2 and TRBJ2-5, with 8 positions matching TRBD2. After removal of 1 base from V and 1 base from J, the junction contained 11 bases not matched to a gene. Looked up from germline, CDR1 is LGHNA and CDR2 is YNFKEQ. CDR3 length: 18 amino acids. The CDR3 protein is CASSQATSVLAAQETQYF. CDR3 nucleotides: TGTGCCAGCAGCCAAGCAACGTCGGTACTAGCGGCCCAAGAGACCCAGTACTTC.

The table lists this clonotype with a count of one. This chain uses TRBV20-1 with TRBJ2-7; TRBD2 might be the D (6 bases). V was cut by 0 bases and J by 0 bases, with 9 bases left in between. Germline V gives CDR1 DFQATT, CDR2 SNEGSKA (reference sequence). CDR3 length: 14 amino acids. For the CDR3, the DNA is TGCAGTGCTAGAGACGGCGGGAACTCCTACGAGCAGTACTTC. Translated, it gives CSARDGGNSYEQYF.

The rearrangement uses TRBV19 and TRBJ2-5; D gene uncertain. Per the germline V gene, CDR1 is LNHDA and CDR2 is SQIVND (reference sequence). Between the trimmed V and J ends, which lost 7 bases and 7 bases, there was a span of 7 bases. The CDR3 contains 10 residues. CDR3 loop: CASTKGTQYF. CDR3 DNA sequence: TGTGCCAGTACCAAGGGGACCCAGTACTTC.

This clonotype was seen many times. One end of the junction is discordant with germline, which a read error may explain. The V call is TRBV13, the J call TRBJ1-5, with no clear D. The CDR3 sequence is 14 residues long. The germline CDR1 and CDR2 sequences are PRHDT and FYEKMQ (reference sequence). The CDR3 reads CASSVGRSNQPQHF. CDR3 sequence (DNA): TGTGCCAGCAGCGTAGGACGGAGCAATCAGCCCCAGCATTTT.

The rearrangement links TRBV28 to TRBJ2-7, with 7 nucleotides matching TRBD2. In germline, CDR1 is MDHEN, CDR2 SYDVKM. V lost 6 bases to trimming and J lost 2 bases; unmatched junction nucleotides: 10. This CDR3 region has 15 residues. CDR3 loop: CASSPTSLPPYEQYF. The CDR3 nucleotides are TGTGCCAGCAGCCCGACTAGCCTTCCCCCCTACGAGCAGTACTTC.

With regard to this clonotype: The CDR3 end shows no conserved phenylalanine or tryptophan, and so a read error is likely. The rearrangement joins TRBV27 to TRBJ1-1; D gene unclear. Trimming stripped 4 bases from V and 1 base from J, with 7 bases between. The CDR3 runs to 13 residues. Germline lookup yields CDR1 MNHEY and CDR2 SMNVEV (reference sequence). CDR3 bases: TGTGCCAGCAGTTCCATGCCGAACACTGAAGCTTTCTCT. Residues: CASSSMPNTEAFS.

V is TRBV6-1 and J is TRBJ1-1; D might be TRBD1 (5 bases). CDR3 size: 14 residues. Trimming removed 8 bases at V and 0 bases at J, with 13 bases between. CDR1 MNHNS and CDR2 SASEGT come from the germline V gene. The CDR3 DNA reads as TGTGCCAGCGAGCCAGGGTACATGAACACTGAAGCTTTCTTT. It specifies CASEPGYMNTEAFF.

This clonotype was observed many times. The chain combines TRBV7-2 with TRBJ1-2; 8 nucleotides match TRBD1. CDR3 length equals 14 residues. V shed 6 bases, J shed 8 bases, and the junction held 11 bases outside the gene matches. The germline V gene encodes CDR1 SGHTA and CDR2 FQGNSA. The CDR3 DNA is TGTGCCAGCAGGCGTACCGGGACAGGCTTCGGCTACACCTTC. Encoded protein: CASRRTGTGFGYTF.